This T cell receptor (beta chain) was recorded in a study of regulatory T cells in long-lasting Graves disease. TCR beta libraries were built with iRepertoire HTBI primers and Arm-PCR of CDR3 regions. TCRdb independently ran MiXCR on the multiplex PCR reads; one entry per CDR3 protein. The profile covers about 470,000 distinct CDR3 sequences, with 20% to 25% appearing a single time and about 6.6% taken by the ten largest. Time point: persistent/refractory GD, antithyroid drugs over 5 years with positive TRAb. From RNA extracted from PBMCs, the TCR library was made. In each case, Graves' disease was diagnosed per American Thyroid Association guidelines. This CDR3 comprises 15 residues. V was pared by 1 base and J by 1 base, with 5 bases of the junction left unmatched. From germline, CDR1 is SGHNT and CDR2 YYREEE (reference sequence).

The sample here was peripheral blood mononuclear cells (PBMCs), taken when the disease was refractory, from a patient treated with antithyroid drugs. The chain combines TRBV5-4 with TRBJ2-7, with 7 bases aligning to TRBD1. This sequence originates from a female donor with Graves disease. CDR3 amino acids: CASSLQSGGSYEQYF. CDR3 coding DNA: TGTGCCAGCAGCTTGCAATCAGGGGGATCCTACGAGCAGTACTTC.